This T cell receptor beta chain came from a study of blood T cells in healthy people across ages. Study-level points and caveats: The recorded TCR beta diversity per million T cells decreased in a roughly linear manner with age.

A word on this clonotype: Its antigen is undetermined.

The germline V gene encodes CDR1 MDHEN and CDR2 SYDVKM. This CDR3 spans 16 amino acids. J gave up 5 bases and V 1 base, and 5 bases lay outside the gene matches. A second roughly 7 to 12 cycle PCR used barcoded and J-beta primers. Every cDNA molecule bore a tag from a template-switch adaptor containing 12 random nucleotides. Each single sample gave us at least 2.5 million CDR3-containing paired-end reads. TCRdb processed the 5' RACE reads anew with MiXCR; each CDR3 protein has one entry. The table records about 730,000 distinct CDR3 sequences, approximately 39% of them present only once. The sequencing sample was made of blood. The receptor was isolated from a woman aged 60-75 years in good health. This chain uses TRBV28 with TRBJ1-4; 9 nucleotides agree with TRBD1. As DNA, the CDR3 is TGTGCCAGCAGTTTATACCGACAGGGGGGGAATGAAAAACTGTTTTTT. Translation gives CASSLYRQGGNEKLFF.